The 18 T cell receptor beta chains below were found in one sample sequenced in a study of beta chain features in type 1 diabetes. cDNA synthesis used the whole RNA isolate, giving expressed TCRB sequences. Clones were read by immunoSEQ multiplex PCR, and TCRdb kept only the in-frame ones, dropping some. Of about 160,000 clones listed, around 8% are singletons. The material sequenced was central memory CD4+ T cells from blood. All receptors derive from a man between 18 and 29 years old in good health.

This clone was recorded a few times. The chain combines TRBV9 with TRBJ1-2, with no clear D. Germline V gives CDR1 SGDLS, CDR2 YYNGEE. The CDR3 contains 13 residues. V dropped 0 bases and J dropped 2 bases, with 5 bases sitting between them. This CDR3 reads CASSVDRNYGYTF. DNA of the CDR3: TGTGCCAGCAGCGTAGACAGAAACTATGGCTACACCTTC.

The chain employs TRBV5-1 and TRBJ1-6; 9 bases fit TRBD1. Germline CDR1 and CDR2: SGHRS and YFSETQ. The CDR3 has 14 amino acids. Trimming at V came to 4 bases and at J to 7 bases, leaving 3 bases not matched to a gene. CDR3 sequence: CASSPGQGNSPLHF. The CDR3 DNA reads as TGCGCCAGCAGCCCCGGACAGGGGAATTCACCCCTCCACTTT.

This clone was found a few times. The chain carries TRBV25-1 and TRBJ1-6; D is undetermined. Trimming left V 7 bases short and J 7 bases short, with 11 bases between. This CDR3 has 13 amino acids. The germline V gene encodes CDR1 MGHDK and CDR2 SYGVNS. The CDR3 DNA sequence: TGTGCCAGCACTTCTTGGCGGAATTCACCCCTCCACTTT. Amino acids: CASTSWRNSPLHF. The whole variable domain, remainder taken from reference TRBV25-1 and TRBJ1-6, is EADIYQTPRYLVIGTGKKITLECSQTMGHDKMYWYQQDPGMELHLIHYSYGVNSTEKGDLSSESTVSRIRTEHFPLTLESARPSHTSQYLCASTSWRNSPLHFGNGTRLTVT.

This clone was recorded a few times. The rearrangement joins TRBV4-2 to TRBJ2-2; 12 nucleotides line up with TRBD2. The germline V gene has CDR1 LGHNA and CDR2 YNFKEQ. The CDR3 is 21 residues long. V was clipped by 0 bases and J by 0 bases; unmatched bases: 11. This CDR3 reads CASSQELAGGLELANTGELFF. In DNA form, the CDR3 reads TGTGCCAGCAGCCAAGAACTAGCGGGGGGCCTCGAACTCGCGAACACCGGGGAGCTGTTTTTT.

This clone appeared many times. V usage is TRBV5-4 and J usage is TRBJ2-3, with 10 bases that match TRBD2. The CDR3 covers 16 residues. The V gene's germline CDR1 is SGHNT and CDR2 YYREEE (reference sequence). Trimming cost V 4 bases and J 1 base; bases outside gene matches: 6. The DNA of the CDR3 is TGTGCCAGCAGCATCCAGCGGGGGGGCGGCACAGATACGCAGTATTTT. It translates to CASSIQRGGGTDTQYF.

This clone was seen only a few times. V is TRBV28 and J is TRBJ2-7; 13 nucleotides line up with TRBD2. Germline lookup yields CDR1 MDHEN and CDR2 SYDVKM. V lost 5 bases and J lost 5; bases outside the gene matches: 6. This CDR3 spans 15 amino acids. CDR3 in amino acids: CASSGGLAGLNEQYF. The CDR3, as DNA: TGTGCCAGCAGTGGGGGACTAGCGGGGCTCAACGAGCAGTACTTC. The full variable domain, in which reference TRBV28 and TRBJ2-7 provide the parts outside the CDR3, is DVKVTQSSRYLVKRTGEKVFLECVQDMDHENMFWYRQDPGLGLRLIYFSYDVKMKEKGDIPEGYSVSREKKERFSLILESASTNQTSMYLCASSGGLAGLNEQYFGPGTRLTVT.

This clone was detected ten times or more. The chain employs TRBV15 and TRBJ2-7; a possible D gene is TRBD1 (7 bases). The CDR3 runs to 14 residues. CDR1 LNHNV and CDR2 YYDKDF come from the germline V gene (reference sequence). V lost 5 bases and J 3 bases, leaving 14 bases between the germline ends. CDR3 region: CATSGGGDVYEQYF. As DNA, the CDR3 is TGTGCCACCAGCGGAGGGGGCGACGTCTACGAGCAGTACTTC.

This chain joins TRBV2 and TRBJ2-6; perhaps TRBD2 as D (5 bases). The CDR3 extends over 15 amino acids. CDR1 SNHLY and CDR2 FYNNEI come from the germline V gene. Trimming pared 4 bases from V and 2 bases from J, leaving 9 bases between. The CDR3 loop is CASSATRAGANVLTF. The CDR3 DNA is TGTGCCAGCAGTGCCACTAGAGCTGGGGCCAACGTCCTGACTTTC.

This clone was seen more than once but under ten times. The chain recombines TRBV9 with TRBJ1-2; weak D call: TRBD1 (5 bases). Trimming left V 0 bases short and J 4 bases short, with 13 bases between. The CDR3 contains 15 residues. The germline V gene encodes CDR1 SGDLS and CDR2 YYNGEE. Here the CDR3 DNA reads TGTGCCAGCAGCGTAGGGCAGGGATCAACCTATGGCTACACCTTC. Translated, it gives CASSVGQGSTYGYTF.

This clone occurred a few times. This rearrangement joins TRBV28 to TRBJ2-5, with TRBD1 identical over 7 bases. V lost 5 bases and J lost 1; bases outside the gene matches: 1. This CDR3 contains 13 residues. CDR1 and CDR2 from the germline V gene are MDHEN and SYDVKM. CDR3 bases: TGTGCCAGCAGTGGGACAGTCCAAGAGACCCAGTACTTC. Protein sequence: CASSGTVQETQYF.

This clone was seen more than once but under ten times. The gene calls are TRBV28 and TRBJ1-1, with D uncertain. CDR3 length: 14 amino acids. V gave up 5 bases and J gave up 4 bases, with 14 bases separating them. Germline CDR1 MDHEN, CDR2 SYDVKM. The CDR3 loop reads CASSLISRSTEAFF. CDR3 DNA: TGTGCCAGCAGTCTCATATCGAGGAGCACTGAAGCTTTCTTT.

This clone was detected a few times. The chain uses TRBV5-5 and TRBJ2-6, with TRBD2 as a possible D gene (5 bases). V was pared by 6 bases and J by 0 bases, with 16 bases between. The CDR3 runs 17 residues. In germline, CDR1 is SGHKS, CDR2 YYEKEE (reference sequence). The CDR3 protein is CASIGRVRSSGANVLTF. For the CDR3, the DNA is TGTGCCAGCATCGGGCGGGTGAGAAGCTCTGGGGCCAACGTCCTGACTTTC.

Many counts were recorded for this clone. The chain uses TRBV7-8 and TRBJ2-1; 10 nucleotides align to TRBD2. J gave up 8 bases and V 2 bases, and 6 bases lay outside the gene matches. In germline, CDR1 is SGHVS, CDR2 FQNEAQ. The CDR3 is 15 amino acids. For the CDR3, the DNA is TGTGCCAGCAGCTTAAAGCGGGGGGGCGTCGATGAGCAGTTCTTC. Translated: CASSLKRGGVDEQFF.

There are a few counts of this clone. The chain couples TRBV10-3 to TRBJ2-4, with D possibly being TRBD2 (6 bases). Germline CDR1 reads ENHRY; CDR2 reads SYGVKD. CDR3 size: 16 residues. V was trimmed by 4 bases and J by 6 bases, leaving 19 bases between them. The CDR3 DNA follows: TGTGCCATCAGTGCGGGGGACCCCTCGGACCTAAACATTCAGTACTTC. Translated: CAISAGDPSDLNIQYF.

This clone was counted between two and nine times. The chain couples TRBV7-3 to TRBJ2-1, with D unresolved. The CDR3 consists of 14 residues. The V end lost 2 bases, the J end lost 5 bases, and 10 bases lay between the germline ends. CDR1 is SGHTA and CDR2 is FQGTGA in the germline V gene. CDR3 sequence reads: CASSLAASHNEQFF. The CDR3 coding sequence is TGTGCCAGCAGCTTAGCCGCCAGTCACAATGAGCAGTTCTTC.

The chain recombines TRBV19 with TRBJ2-7; 9 bases are shared with TRBD2. The germline V gene has CDR1 LNHDA and CDR2 SQIVND (reference sequence). This CDR3 has 14 residues. With 4 bases clipped from V and 1 base from J, the junction kept 2 bases outside the gene matches. The CDR3: CASSKTSGSYEQYF. The CDR3 DNA is TGTGCCAGTAGTAAGACTAGCGGATCCTACGAGCAGTACTTC.

The gene calls are TRBV7-7 and TRBJ2-1; maybe TRBD2 (5 bases). Trimming shortened V by 0 bases and J by 5 bases, and 8 bases separated the two germline ends. Germline CDR1 and CDR2: SSHAT and FNYEAQ (reference sequence). The CDR3 consists of 14 residues. The CDR3 DNA is TGTGCCAGCAGCTTAGCCGGGGTCCACAATGAGCAGTTCTTC. Translating gives CASSLAGVHNEQFF.

The genes are TRBV4-1 and TRBJ1-5, with D perhaps TRBD1 (6 bases). The CDR3 consists of 17 residues. Germline values: CDR1 MGHRA, CDR2 YSYEKL. V was trimmed by 3 bases and J by 4 bases, leaving 19 bases between them. The CDR3 protein is CASSHQGTRGKNQPQHF. In nucleotides, the CDR3 is TGCGCCAGCAGCCACCAGGGGACAAGGGGAAAAAATCAGCCCCAGCATTTT.